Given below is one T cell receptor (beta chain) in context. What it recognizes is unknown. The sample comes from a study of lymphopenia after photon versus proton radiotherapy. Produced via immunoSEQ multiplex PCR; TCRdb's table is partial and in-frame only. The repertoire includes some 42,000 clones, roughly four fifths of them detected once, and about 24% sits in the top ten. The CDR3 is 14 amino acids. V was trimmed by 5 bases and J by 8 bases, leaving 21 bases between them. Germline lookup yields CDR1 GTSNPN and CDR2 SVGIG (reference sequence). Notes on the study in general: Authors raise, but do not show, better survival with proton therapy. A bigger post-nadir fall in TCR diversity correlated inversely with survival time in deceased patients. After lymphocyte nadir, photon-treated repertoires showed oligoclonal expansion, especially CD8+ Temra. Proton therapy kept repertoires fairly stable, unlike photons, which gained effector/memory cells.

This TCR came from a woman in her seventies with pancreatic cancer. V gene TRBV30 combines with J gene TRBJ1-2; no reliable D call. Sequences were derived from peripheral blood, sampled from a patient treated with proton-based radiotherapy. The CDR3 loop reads CAWDNGVYTKGYTF. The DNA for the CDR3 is TGTGCCTGGGATAATGGAGTCTACACTAAGGGCTACACCTTC.